At least ten counts were recorded for the clone carrying this T cell receptor beta chain. This sample was taken from a study of human T cells and chemical hapten exposure. On the study more broadly: Upper back patch tests used 0.01% DPC, scored after 6 days.

Sample time point: patch test 1, 2 weeks after DPC sensitization. Sample treatment: therapeutic diphenylcyclopropenone sensitization with weekly scalp DPC. Via MiXCR, TCRdb re-called the RACE reads, giving one row per CDR3 protein. The table lists around 99,000 distinct CDR3 sequences, around 12% of them singletons, with roughly 2% in the top ten. Trimming removed 7 bases at V and 4 bases at J, with 11 bases between. This CDR3 is built from 12 residues. Germline CDR1 is MNHEY and CDR2 is SMNVEV (reference sequence). The source of this sequence is a middle-aged woman with alopecia areata. Some clones in this sample may be carry-over from other donors' samples. The source was whole blood, collected in connection with sensitization to the hapten diphenylcyclopropenone (DPC). This chain uses TRBV27 with TRBJ2-7; no firm D call. CDR3 bases: TGTGCCAGCAAGAGCGATAAGTACGAGCAGTACTTC. It translates to CASKSDKYEQYF.